This entry describes one T cell receptor beta chain. The data are from a study of radiation and T cells in renal cell carcinoma. V shed 2 bases and J shed 2 bases, with 7 bases lying between them. The CDR3 is 14 amino acids. Germline V gene lookup returns CDR1 SGHVS and CDR2 FQNEAQ. TCRdb's table, derived via immunoSEQ multiplex PCR, lists solely in-frame clones and lacks some. The top ten hold approximately 16% of the sample, which has some 20,000 clones, about 50% seen once. Documented treatment: 15 Gy SBRT to primary tumor, nephrectomy 4 weeks later. This renal cell carcinoma was of the clear cell type.

V is TRBV7-8 and J is TRBJ1-5, with D unresolved. The sequence was obtained from a woman between 45 and 65 years old with renal cell carcinoma. The sample in question was tumor tissue, obtained from a patient whose treatment included radiotherapy and nephrectomy. The CDR3 loop is CASSLTGGNQPQHF. In DNA form, the CDR3 reads TGTGCCAGCAGCTTAACCGGTGGCAATCAGCCCCAGCATTTT.